The rows below give T cell receptor beta chains drawn from one sample of a study of CD8+ T cells in alopecia areata. Assay used: immunoSEQ multiplex PCR; TCRdb lists only in-frame clones, some missing. Of some 200,000 clones listed, around 50% were seen once; the top ten hold about 15%. Sequenced here: CD4+ T cells sorted from blood, sampled at week 0. These receptors all come from a human donor with alopecia areata. Both conserved end residues are trimmed from each CDR3. A D gene is named only where the DNA matches it firmly.

>TRBV7-2|TRBJ1-2|.
ASSSSEGTNYGYT
>TRBV18|TRBJ2-7|TRBD1
ASSPRGLDLGQGAEQY
>TRBV2|TRBJ1-2|.
VEGQNGYT
>TRBV11-2|TRBJ1-5|TRBD1
ASSLGQGAKPQH
>TRBV30|TRBJ1-4|.
ALQGATNEKLF
>TRBV27|TRBJ1-6|TRBD1
ASSLTDRGGSPLH
>TRBV10-3|TRBJ2-7|.
AISAGSSYEQY
>TRBV29-1|TRBJ2-2|.
SALRGQRSGELF
>TRBV29-1|TRBJ1-1|.
SVQGTATEAF
>TRBV5-1|TRBJ1-6|.
ASSPMGAKTGSPLH